This TCR beta chain was documented in a study of cytomegalovirus exposure and HLA in healthy donors (dated by TCRdb to the late 2010s). In terms of the full investigation: According to an earlier analysis of around 600 of the donors, 150 million to 200 million T cells yielded 90 million to 140 million unique TCR beta sequences and about 300 Gb of sequence data. An early release covering 500 to 750 HLA-typed donors comprised about 290 gigabases of sequencing data and some 79 million unique TCR sequences. Among the 398 genotyped donors, around 81% belonged to the genetic ancestry cluster associated with self-reported Caucasian donors. The study was designed to test whether signatures of past pathogen exposure could be identified by cataloging public T cell receptors. Using immunosequencing, the study profiled T cell repertoires from 500 to 800 subjects and related those repertoires to cytomegalovirus serostatus. Besides the first cohort of more than 650 subjects, a separate validation cohort made up of 120 different subjects was used. The study combined high-throughput TCR immunosequencing, statistical association of individual TCRs with disease status, and machine learning to predict cytomegalovirus infection status. In a later analysis, previously published TCR beta repertoires from about 640 donors were re-analyzed and high-resolution HLA genotyping was added so that TCR occurrence patterns could be studied. In the later analysis, no new phenotypic data were used to find candidate immune exposures; instead, reliance was placed on TCR beta sequences and their occurrence across donors. An earlier analysis of around 640 of the donors used high-throughput TCR beta sequencing to judge whether each TCR beta V gene segment behaved as functional or pseudogenic. Donor age, sex, ethnicity and CMV serostatus were compiled together with the repertoire data. In a later genetic analysis, genome-wide SNP genotypes for about 65% of the roughly 670 donors were used, and that subset was treated as a discovery cohort. All discovery cohort repertoires had been generated on a single sequencing platform. Class I and class II HLA loci were covered by the typing at four-digit resolution. The number of donors typed differed by locus, with roughly 620-630 for A, B, C, DRB1 and DQB1, roughly 520 for DQA1, some 570 for DPA1, and approximately 470 for DPB1. About five DR-DQ haplotypes were handled as single units for association and clustering, since linkage in the cohort was strong. Across under 500 genotyped donors of the cohort, an average of roughly 250,000 unique TCR beta nucleotide sequences per donor were sequenced, and roughly 20% of those sequences were non-productive.

In total, over 600 healthy bone marrow donors made up the cohort. At the time of sampling, all cohort members were nominally healthy, though unrecorded immune exposures were likely present. The donor was CMV seronegative and belonged to the group of more than 300 seronegative cohort members. A peripheral blood sample was provided by each donor, and peripheral blood mononuclear cells were used for TCR beta sequencing. The Qiagen DNeasy Blood Extraction Kit was used to extract genomic DNA from the blood cell samples. The V and J ends are trimmed by 1 base and 4 bases, leaving 16 bases between them. There are 16 amino acids in the CDR3, from cysteine to phenylalanine inclusive. Of all the DNA, just the CDR3 is kept, 48 bases in frame from base 1. CDR1 MGHRA and CDR2 YSYEKL were looked up in the germline V gene. Library preparation employed the immunoSEQ multiplex PCR assay. For the multiplex PCR, a mixture combining 60 forward primers for TCR Vbeta segments and 13 reverse primers for TCR Jbeta segments was used. The CDR3 region of rearranged TCR beta genes was amplified from genomic DNA with a multiplex PCR assay. Amplified TCR beta libraries were sequenced as 87-base-pair reads on the Illumina HiSeq System. In the paper's pipeline: In a later analysis, 77 million or so unique TCR beta chains were counted across the roughly 700 repertoires, and around 11 million of these chains were shared by at least two donors. A nearest-neighbor algorithm error-corrected the raw reads and collapsed the reads into unique sequences, merging closely related sequences to remove PCR and sequencing errors. Alignment of CDR3 sequences to IMGT reference sequences was used to assign V, D and J gene segments. For a sequence to be retained, at least a six-nucleotide match to both a V gene segment and a J gene segment was required. A rearrangement counted as productive if the CDR3 had no stop codons and remained in frame with V and J, and every other rearrangement counted as non-productive. CDR3 was defined according to IMGT convention as the region running from the second conserved V-encoded cysteine to the conserved J-encoded phenylalanine. The earlier analysis of about 560 of the donors excluded any sequence lacking an unambiguous match to a single V gene segment. An earlier analysis of 450 to 650 of the donors called V segments functional above 56.7% productive rearrangements and segregating when the between-donor standard deviation exceeded 5%. A statistical classification framework was built to diagnose cytomegalovirus status from the catalog of TCR beta chain sequences. V and J gene assignment, in a later analysis, came from comparing TCR nucleotide sequences with IMGT/GENE-DB human TR gene sequences. A later analysis assigned CDR3 sequences and most-parsimonious VDJ recombination scenarios with the TCRdist pipeline. In a later analysis, each TCR beta chain was defined by its CDR3 amino acid sequence together with its V-gene family, and reads lacking a unique V-gene family were excluded. As a way to deal with suspected cross-contamination and a sequencing artifact, a later analysis dropped under 600 nucleotide sequences that were highly shared and had low generation probability. For each public chain, a later analysis derived a clonal expansion index from normalized ranks of inferred template counts within each repertoire. In a later analysis, generation probabilities were computed with a VDJ recombination model fitted to out-of-frame rearrangements, and the resulting probabilities were checked against IGoR. A later analysis scored TCR-TCR, TCR-HLA and TCR-CMV co-occurrence with hypergeometric tests, applying a repertoire-size bias correction to TCR pairs. To estimate false discovery rates, a later analysis permuted the HLA or CMV assignments 20 times. In a later analysis, co-occurring TCRs were grouped with DBSCAN, and TCRdist sequence similarity was added when clustering was performed within HLA-allele-positive subsets. For co-occurrence clustering, repertoires with fewer than 30,000 or more than 120,000 public chains were excluded, along with roughly five repertoires with anomalous nucleotide sharing. The table was pulled from immuneACCESS by TCRdb, which kept in-frame rearrangements only. Such tables lose some clones; where checked, under half of the loss comes from unresolved V genes, and the rest has no known cause. V and J calls and clone size are copied from that table; D and trimming were computed from the DNA. The sample includes about 250,000 clones, with about nine tenths observed a single time. The ten largest clones add up to around 1.7% of the sample.

What the research found in general, with its limitations: A later analysis found that most CMV-associated TCR beta chains appeared HLA-restricted, with HLA associations seemingly driven largely by CMV exposure. A further reported finding was that TCR beta sequences accurately predicted the HLA-A and HLA-B alleles for most subjects in the first cohort. Sequencing depth was assumed to be roughly uniform across donors in the presence/absence analyses, though that assumption may not hold. Broadly in line with IMGT annotations, most TCR beta V segments showed up in productive rearrangements about 90% or about 30% of the time in an earlier analysis of a few hundred of the donors. The cohort was sequenced for TCR beta chains only, and without alpha or paired-chain data the features that could be detected were limited. Compared with equally common non-associated chains, HLA-associated TCR beta chains in a later analysis were more clonally expanded and had lower generation probabilities. Assigning TCR associations to individual alleles was difficult when HLA alleles, especially DR and DQ, strongly co-occurred. In a later analysis, around 17,000 TCR beta sequences were associated with specific HLA alleles at a false discovery rate of 0.05. The sequencing pipeline was judged likely to have produced a cluster of highly shared sequence variants as a technical artifact. The study gave a list of 150 to 200 TCR beta chains associated with cytomegalovirus. Several of the top co-occurrence clusters appeared to be linked to parvovirus B19, influenza, CMV and Epstein-Barr virus, according to a later analysis. Most TCR sequences were observed very rarely across donors, whereas some public TCRs were present in many individuals. Compared with the approximately 700-donor mean, donors in an Asian-associated ancestry cluster had fewer N-insertions in productive TCRs, according to a later genetic analysis. Immune exposure information for the cohort was limited to CMV serostatus. According to a later analysis, TCR association rates differed among HLA loci, with DRB1 alleles showing the most associated TCRs and HLA-C alleles showing the fewest. V-gene and J-gene trimming of TCR beta chains was associated with a missense DCLRE1C variant in a later genetic analysis, and the association was replicated in an independent cohort. A few of the identified cytomegalovirus-associated TCR beta chains were confirmed in vitro to be specific for cytomegalovirus antigens. Linkage disequilibrium might explain the correlated functional status among segregating V segments, but an unknown experimental factor could not be excluded. The 87-base-pair reads could not distinguish some IMGT-functional V segments, including TRBV6-2 and TRBV6-3, so those segments were excluded. HLA typing was unavailable for some donors at each locus, so association tests used only the typed subset. Because counts were too low, about 18 rarely observed V segments, including chromosome 9 orphons, were left out of the earlier analysis of some 640 of the donors. In both the original and validation cohorts, the classifier was reported to diagnose cytomegalovirus status with high specificity and sensitivity. According to the authors, the approach could potentially be generalized to other disease states and immunological phenotypes.

Turning to this clone: The antigen it recognizes is unknown. No quality values exist for individual bases; no much larger clone is one base distant.

The chain was built from TRBV4-1 and TRBJ1-2; too little of a D gene remains to name it. This clonotype was sampled from a girl aged 2 to 10 in good health and CMV-seronegative. Input material: PBMCs. The DNA sequence is given as TGCGCCAGCAGCCAAGCGGAGGATGGTTTCGGCTATGGCTACACCTTC. It translates to CASSQAEDGFGYGYTF.